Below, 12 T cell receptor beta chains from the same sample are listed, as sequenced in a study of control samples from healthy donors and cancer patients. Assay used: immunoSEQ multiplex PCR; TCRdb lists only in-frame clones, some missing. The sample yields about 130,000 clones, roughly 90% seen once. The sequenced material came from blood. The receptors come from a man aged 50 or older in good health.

This CDR3 is CASSPSPSTGTSDTQYF. Here the CDR3 DNA reads TGTGCCAGCAGCCCGTCTCCCTCGACAGGGACGTCAGATACGCAGTATTTT. The chain is built from TRBV4-2 and TRBJ2-3, with 7 bases lining up with TRBD1. Germline V gene lookup returns CDR1 LGHNA and CDR2 YNFKEQ. The CDR3 sequence is 17 residues long. The J segment lost 4 bases and the V segment lost 4 bases, leaving 14 bases of the junction unmatched.

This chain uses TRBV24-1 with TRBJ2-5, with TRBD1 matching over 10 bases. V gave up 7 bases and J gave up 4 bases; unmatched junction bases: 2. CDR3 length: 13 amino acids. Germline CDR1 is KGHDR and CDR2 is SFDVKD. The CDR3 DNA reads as TGTGCCACCAGAGGGACAGGGGTAGAGACCCAGTACTTC. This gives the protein CATRGTGVETQYF.

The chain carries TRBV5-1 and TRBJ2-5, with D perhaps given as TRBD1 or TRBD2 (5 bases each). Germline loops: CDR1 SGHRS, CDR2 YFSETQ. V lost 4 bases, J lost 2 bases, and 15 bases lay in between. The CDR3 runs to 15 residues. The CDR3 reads CASSRWGNLQETQYF. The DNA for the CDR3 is TGCGCCAGCAGCAGGTGGGGGAATCTACAAGAGACCCAGTACTTC. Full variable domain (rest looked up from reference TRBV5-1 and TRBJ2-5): KAGVTQTPRYLIKTRGQQVTLSCSPISGHRSVSWYQQTPGQGLQFLFEYFSETQRNKGNFPGRFSGRQFSNSRSEMNVSTLELGDSALYLCASSRWGNLQETQYFGPGTRLLVL.

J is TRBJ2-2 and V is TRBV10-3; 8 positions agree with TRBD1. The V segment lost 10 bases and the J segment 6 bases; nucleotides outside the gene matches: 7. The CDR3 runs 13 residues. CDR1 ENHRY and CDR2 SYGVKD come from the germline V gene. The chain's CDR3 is CATRTGSPGELFF. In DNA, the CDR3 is TGTGCCACCCGGACAGGGAGCCCCGGGGAGCTGTTTTTT.

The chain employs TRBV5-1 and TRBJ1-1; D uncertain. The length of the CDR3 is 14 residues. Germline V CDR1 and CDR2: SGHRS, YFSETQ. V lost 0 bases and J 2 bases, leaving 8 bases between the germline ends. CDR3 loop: CASSLVAGNTEAFF. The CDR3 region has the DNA TGCGCCAGCAGCTTGGTGGCGGGTAACACTGAAGCTTTCTTT.

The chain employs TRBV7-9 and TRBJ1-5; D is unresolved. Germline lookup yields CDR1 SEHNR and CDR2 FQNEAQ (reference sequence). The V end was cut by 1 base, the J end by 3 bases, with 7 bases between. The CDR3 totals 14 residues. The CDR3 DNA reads TGTGCCAGCAGCTTAGGCCAGCCCAATCAGCCCCAGCATTTT. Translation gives CASSLGQPNQPQHF.

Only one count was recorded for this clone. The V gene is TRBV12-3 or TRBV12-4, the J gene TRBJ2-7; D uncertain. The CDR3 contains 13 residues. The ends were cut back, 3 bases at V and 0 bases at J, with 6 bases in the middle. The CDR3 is CASSFVSSYEQYF. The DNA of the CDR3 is TGTGCCAGCAGTTTTGTCAGCTCCTACGAGCAGTACTTC.

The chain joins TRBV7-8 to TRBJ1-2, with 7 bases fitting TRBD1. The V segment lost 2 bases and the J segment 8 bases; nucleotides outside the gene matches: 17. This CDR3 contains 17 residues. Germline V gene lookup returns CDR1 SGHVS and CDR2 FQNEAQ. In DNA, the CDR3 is TGTGCCAGCAGCTTATATCGAAGAGCAGGGGGAGGATGGGGCTACACCTTC. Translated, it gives CASSLYRRAGGGWGYTF.

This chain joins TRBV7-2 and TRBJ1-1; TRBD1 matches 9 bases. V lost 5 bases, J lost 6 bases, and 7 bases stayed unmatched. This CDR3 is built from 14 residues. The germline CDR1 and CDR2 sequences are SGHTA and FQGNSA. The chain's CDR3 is CASSVTGGYAEAFF. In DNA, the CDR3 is TGTGCCAGCAGCGTGACAGGGGGGTACGCTGAAGCTTTCTTT.

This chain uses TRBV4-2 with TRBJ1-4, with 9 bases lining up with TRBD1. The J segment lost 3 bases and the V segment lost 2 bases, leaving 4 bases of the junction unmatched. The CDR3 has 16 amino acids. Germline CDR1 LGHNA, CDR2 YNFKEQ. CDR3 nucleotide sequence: TGTGCCAGCAGCCAAAACAGGGGGCCGGCTAATGAAAAACTGTTTTTT. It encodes CASSQNRGPANEKLFF.

The CDR3 DNA reads TGCAGTGCTAGTCCCCCTAGCGGGGGGGCCAAAGAGACCCAGTACTTC. As protein: CSASPPSGGAKETQYF. The chain combines TRBV20-1 with TRBJ2-5; 12 bases fit TRBD2. CDR1 and CDR2 (germline): DFQATT, SNEGSKA (reference sequence). The V segment lost 3 bases and the J segment 3 bases; nucleotides outside the gene matches: 8. CDR3 length: 16 residues.

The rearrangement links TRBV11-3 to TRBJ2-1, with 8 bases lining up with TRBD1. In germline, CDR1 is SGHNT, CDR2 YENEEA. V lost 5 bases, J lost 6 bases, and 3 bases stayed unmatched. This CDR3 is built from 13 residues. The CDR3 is CASSPGTGNEQFF. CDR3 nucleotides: TGTGCCAGCAGCCCGGGGACAGGCAATGAGCAGTTCTTC.